The rows below give T cell receptor beta chains drawn from one sample of a study of T cells in Graves' hyperthyroidism and ophthalmopathy. TCRdb called the multiplex PCR reads again in MiXCR, with one record for every CDR3 protein. The sample lists around 520,000 distinct CDR3 sequences; 14% were seen once. Sample: blood. All receptors come from a woman between 40 and 55 years old with Graves' hyperthyroidism. Both conserved end residues are trimmed from each CDR3. Each record gives: CDR3 protein, V gene.

CDR3aa: SARPRTGGLVEQY; v_gene: TRBV20-1
CDR3aa: ASSPRVSYNEQF; v_gene: TRBV2
CDR3aa: ASSKTSGRLDEQF; v_gene: TRBV5-1
CDR3aa: ASSRGAGARTEAF; v_gene: TRBV3-1
CDR3aa: ASSLEGVINEQF; v_gene: TRBV5-1
CDR3aa: ASSLRRGPPYEQY; v_gene: TRBV28
CDR3aa: ASSSQGAVNQPQH; v_gene: TRBV27
CDR3aa: AISESGRYYEQY; v_gene: TRBV10-3
CDR3aa: ASSQDWDGYEQY; v_gene: TRBV14
CDR3aa: ASSDASGGSSYNEQF; v_gene: TRBV7-3
CDR3aa: ASSFGYRTNTGELF; v_gene: TRBV28
CDR3aa: ASSSAQGIAGYEQY; v_gene: TRBV7-9
CDR3aa: ASSLEGQGYGYT; v_gene: TRBV5-1